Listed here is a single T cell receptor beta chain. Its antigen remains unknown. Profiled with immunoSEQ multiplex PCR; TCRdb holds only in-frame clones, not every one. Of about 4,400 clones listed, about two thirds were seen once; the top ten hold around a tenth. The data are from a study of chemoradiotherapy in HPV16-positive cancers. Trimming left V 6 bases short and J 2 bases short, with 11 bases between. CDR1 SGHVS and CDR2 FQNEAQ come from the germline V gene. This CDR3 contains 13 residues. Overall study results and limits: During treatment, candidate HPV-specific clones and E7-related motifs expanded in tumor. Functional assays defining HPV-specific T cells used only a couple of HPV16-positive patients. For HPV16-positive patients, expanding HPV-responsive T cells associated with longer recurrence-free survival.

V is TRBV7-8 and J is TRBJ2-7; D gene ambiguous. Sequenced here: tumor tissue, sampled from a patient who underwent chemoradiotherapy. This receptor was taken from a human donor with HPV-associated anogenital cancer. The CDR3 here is CASRTGPTYEQYF. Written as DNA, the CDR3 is TGTGCCAGCAGAACCGGGCCTACCTACGAGCAGTACTTC.